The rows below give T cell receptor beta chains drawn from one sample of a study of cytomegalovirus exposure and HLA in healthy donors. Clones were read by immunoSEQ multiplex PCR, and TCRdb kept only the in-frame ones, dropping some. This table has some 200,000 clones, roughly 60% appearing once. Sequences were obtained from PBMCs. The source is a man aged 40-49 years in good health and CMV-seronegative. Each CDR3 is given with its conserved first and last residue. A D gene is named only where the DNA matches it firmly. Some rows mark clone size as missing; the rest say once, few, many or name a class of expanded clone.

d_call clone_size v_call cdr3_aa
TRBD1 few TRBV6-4 CASSAEGTGGRNEQFF
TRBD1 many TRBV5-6 CASSLAGGQGGVPLHF
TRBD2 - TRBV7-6 CASSLGDAGETGELFF
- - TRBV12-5 CASGWPGGTYNEQFF
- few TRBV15 CATSRERVSTDTQYF
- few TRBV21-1 CASSKGRAGAGNTIYF
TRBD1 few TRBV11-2 CASSFGQGNTEAFF
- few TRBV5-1 CASSLGANYGYTF
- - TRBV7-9 CASSLVGGPNYEQYF
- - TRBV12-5 CASGLGDRLRTDTQYF
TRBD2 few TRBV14 CASGGSGGIYEQFF
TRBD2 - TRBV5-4 CASSFGGGRAQETQYF
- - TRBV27 CASSLRQVHNSPLHF